These T cell receptor beta chains were read from a single sample in a study of blood T cells in healthy people across ages. TCRdb ran MiXCR on the 5' RACE reads and lists one entry per CDR3 protein. The sample yields roughly 1.5 million distinct CDR3 sequences, 35% to 45% seen once. Sequenced input: blood. All receptors derive from a young woman in good health. CDR3s include the opening cysteine and the closing phenylalanine or tryptophan. The D gene is left open where the match is weak. A row's size may be missing; if present it is once, few, many or a size class.

cdr3_aa,cdr3_nt,d_call,clone_size,j_call,v_call
CASSLLLAENTGELFF,TGTGCCAGCAGCTTACTGCTAGCGGAGAACACCGGGGAGCTGTTTTTT,TRBD2,few,TRBJ2-2,TRBV7-9
CASSFSREAQYF,TGTGCCAGCAGCTTTTCCAGAGAGGCCCAGTACTTC,NA,NA,TRBJ2-7,TRBV7-2
CASSQPPGIEQFF,TGCGCCAGCAGCCAACCTCCAGGGATCGAGCAGTTCTTC,NA,few,TRBJ2-1,TRBV4-1
CSAIGQRQNTEAFF,TGCAGTGCAATTGGACAGAGACAGAACACTGAAGCTTTCTTT,NA,NA,TRBJ1-1,TRBV20-1
CASSLEILSYNSPLHF,TGTGCCAGCAGCTTAGAGATCCTCTCCTATAATTCACCCCTCCACTTT,NA,NA,TRBJ1-6,TRBV7-9
CSAREPPNVSPTWSYNEQFF,TGCAGTGCTAGAGAGCCCCCGAATGTTAGCCCGACGTGGTCCTACAATGAGCAGTTCTTC,NA,few,TRBJ2-1,TRBV20-1
CASSLSSNQETQYF,TGTGCCAGCAGCTTAAGCAGCAACCAAGAGACCCAGTACTTC,NA,few,TRBJ2-5,TRBV7-9
CSARAGPLEQYF,TGCAGTGCTAGGGCGGGTCCTCTCGAGCAGTACTTC,NA,few,TRBJ2-7,TRBV20-1
CASSPVGGGFITEAFF,TGTGCCAGCAGTCCCGTGGGGGGAGGGTTTATCACTGAAGCTTTCTTT,NA,NA,TRBJ1-1,TRBV12-3/TRBV12-4
CASTYRGNGNTEAFF,TGTGCCAGCACCTACCGGGGAAATGGGAACACTGAAGCTTTCTTT,NA,NA,TRBJ1-1,TRBV12-3/TRBV12-4
CASSSRLAQTDTQYF,TGTGCCAGCAGCTCCAGACTAGCGCAAACAGATACGCAGTATTTT,TRBD2,NA,TRBJ2-3,TRBV7-2